One sample yielded the 25 T cell receptor beta chains listed below, sequenced in a study of cytomegalovirus exposure and HLA in healthy donors. 60 Vbeta and 13 Jbeta primers were used in PCR. Sequencing was performed with immunoSEQ multiplex PCR; in TCRdb, only in-frame clones are kept and a portion is missing. The table lists some 160,000 clones, around 84% of them singletons. The sequencing sample was made of PBMCs. These receptors originate from a man between 18 and 29 years old in good health and CMV-seronegative.

This clone appeared once. CDR3: CASSLGAELPYEQYF. The CDR3 DNA is TGTGCCAGCAGCTTGGGGGCAGAACTTCCCTACGAGCAGTACTTC. V and J are TRBV5-4 and TRBJ2-7; D ambiguous. V was trimmed by 0 bases and J by 2 bases, leaving 12 bases between them. CDR3 size: 15 residues. Germline loops: CDR1 SGHNT, CDR2 YYREEE (reference sequence).

As for this clone: Other DNA sequences of this sample code for an identical CDR3. The chain is built from TRBV6-1 and TRBJ2-5; TRBD1 aligns across 7 bases. Unmatched junction bases numbered 4, after V lost 1 base and J lost 5 bases. This CDR3 is 14 amino acids long. Germline V gene sequence: CDR1 MNHNS, CDR2 SASEGT. CDR3: CASSEGTGGETQYF. The CDR3 DNA reads as TGTGCCAGCAGTGAAGGGACAGGTGGGGAGACCCAGTACTTC.

The chain links TRBV29-1 to TRBJ2-2; weak D call: TRBD2 (5 bases). This CDR3 is built from 12 residues. The germline V and J ends were trimmed by 3 bases and 6 bases, with 8 bases remaining between them. Germline CDR1 SQVTM, CDR2 ANQGSEA. The CDR3 region is CSVEGGSGELFF. Written as DNA, the CDR3 is TGCAGCGTTGAGGGCGGGTCCGGGGAGCTGTTTTTT.

V gene TRBV13 combines with J gene TRBJ1-3, with TRBD1 matching over 8 bases. Per the germline V gene, CDR1 is PRHDT and CDR2 is FYEKMQ (reference sequence). J gave up 4 bases and V 3 bases, and 17 bases lay outside the gene matches. The CDR3 covers 19 residues. The chain's CDR3 is CASSFANRIQGAEGNTIYF. For the CDR3, the DNA is TGTGCCAGCAGCTTCGCCAACAGGATCCAGGGGGCGGAAGGAAACACCATATATTTT.

The V gene is TRBV4-1, the J gene TRBJ2-2, with TRBD1 identical over 7 bases. J was trimmed by 1 base and V by 6 bases; bases with no gene match: 5. The germline V gene encodes CDR1 MGHRA and CDR2 YSYEKL. This CDR3 comprises 15 residues. As DNA, the CDR3 is TGCGCCAGCAGGGGCTGGACAGGGAACACCGGGGAGCTGTTTTTT. Protein: CASRGWTGNTGELFF.

V is TRBV2 and J is TRBJ2-1, with D possibly being TRBD1 (5 bases). The length of the CDR3 is 13 residues. V lost 5 bases and J lost 4, with 9 bases in between. Germline CDR1 is SNHLY and CDR2 is FYNNEI. CDR3 sequence reads: CASSPQEYNEQFF. The CDR3 bases are TGTGCCAGCAGTCCACAGGAATACAATGAGCAGTTCTTC.

The CDR3 DNA is TGTGCCATCAGTGGAAATAGCGGGGGGGCTCGGGAGACCCAGTACTTC. Its protein product is CAISGNSGGARETQYF. The chain joins TRBV10-3 to TRBJ2-5; TRBD2 aligns across 11 bases. The J segment lost 5 bases and the V segment lost 4 bases, leaving 9 bases of the junction unmatched. The CDR3 totals 16 residues. Germline V gene sequence: CDR1 ENHRY, CDR2 SYGVKD.

The chain links TRBV7-9 to TRBJ1-2; possibly TRBD1 for D (6 bases). V gave up 1 base and J gave up 1 base, with 13 bases separating them. The CDR3 length is 16 residues. Germline assignment: CDR1 SEHNR and CDR2 FQNEAQ (reference sequence). The CDR3 loop is CASSLVNLDSNYGYTF. The CDR3 coding sequence is TGTGCCAGCAGCTTAGTGAATTTGGACAGTAACTATGGCTACACCTTC.

The rearrangement joins TRBV7-9 to TRBJ2-5; no clear D gene. Trimming cost V 1 base and J 5 bases, with 14 bases left between them. CDR3 length equals 15 residues. The germline CDR1 and CDR2 sequences are SEHNR and FQNEAQ (reference sequence). CDR3 loop: CASSLGIGSRETQYF. CDR3 DNA: TGTGCCAGCAGCTTAGGTATCGGTAGCCGGGAGACCCAGTACTTC.

The chain carries TRBV6-5 and TRBJ1-2, with 7 bases matching TRBD1. Germline values: CDR1 MNHEY, CDR2 SVGAGI. With V trimmed by 5 bases and J by 8 bases, 8 bases remained unmatched. The CDR3 sequence is 13 residues long. This CDR3 is CASSVEGATGYTF. The CDR3 bases are TGTGCCAGCAGTGTCGAGGGGGCAACGGGCTACACCTTC.

This chain connects TRBV19 to TRBJ2-5, with 11 bases fitting TRBD2. CDR1 and CDR2 from the germline V gene are LNHDA and SQIVND (reference sequence). Germline trimming cut 6 bases from V and 5 bases from J; bases unmatched to any gene: 5. CDR3 size: 14 residues. CDR3 residues: CASRTSGTGETQYF. CDR3 DNA: TGTGCCAGTAGGACTAGCGGGACTGGGGAGACCCAGTACTTC.

This rearrangement joins TRBV5-6 to TRBJ1-5, with a weak D call TRBD1 (5 bases). This CDR3 is 14 amino acids long. Trimming left V 0 bases short and J 2 bases short, with 6 bases between. Germline values: CDR1 SGHDT, CDR2 YYEEEE. CDR3 loop: CASSLVRGNQPQHF. The DNA for the CDR3 is TGTGCCAGCAGCTTGGTCAGGGGCAATCAGCCCCAGCATTTT.

The genes are TRBV27 and TRBJ1-5; D gene ambiguous. The CDR3 consists of 15 residues. The germline V gene has CDR1 MNHEY and CDR2 SMNVEV (reference sequence). Trimming removed 0 bases from V and 4 bases from J, with 10 bases in between. The CDR3 protein is CASSLSTSPNQPQHF. The CDR3 DNA follows: TGTGCCAGCAGTTTATCGACATCCCCAAATCAGCCCCAGCATTTT.

CDR3 sequence (DNA): TGTGCCAGCAGCCCTGCCACTAGTGTTCCATACAATGAGCAGTTCTTC. The encoded protein is CASSPATSVPYNEQFF. The chain combines TRBV6-6 with TRBJ2-1; D possibly corresponds to TRBD2 (5 bases). Trimming took 6 bases from V and 4 from J, leaving 19 bases between them. The germline gives CDR1 MNHNY, CDR2 SVGAGI (reference sequence). The CDR3 runs to 16 residues.

The table lists this clone with a count of one. The rearrangement links TRBV11-2 to TRBJ2-7, with D possibly matching TRBD2 (6 bases). CDR1 and CDR2 (germline): SGHAT, FQNNGV. Trimming shortened V by 11 bases and J by 3 bases, and 17 bases separated the two germline ends. There are 13 residues in the CDR3. CDR3 amino acids: CACSSGEVYEQYF. CDR3 DNA sequence: TGTGCCTGTTCTTCGGGGGAAGTCTACGAGCAGTACTTC.

The chain has TRBV30 and TRBJ1-5; the match to TRBD1 covers 9 bases. Germline lookup yields CDR1 GTSNPN and CDR2 SVGIG (reference sequence). V lost 1 base and J lost 1; bases outside the gene matches: 5. This CDR3 region has 16 residues. CDR3 loop: CAWSARTGASNQPQHF. The CDR3, as DNA: TGTGCCTGGAGTGCCCGGACAGGGGCCAGCAATCAGCCCCAGCATTTT.

The rearrangement links TRBV7-3 to TRBJ2-3; 11 bases agree with TRBD2. V lost 4 bases to trimming and J lost 6 bases; unmatched junction nucleotides: 9. This CDR3 has 16 amino acids. The V gene's germline CDR1 is SGHTA and CDR2 FQGTGA. CDR3 DNA: TGTGCCAGCAGCTCGGTACTAGCGGGAGAGGGGGATACGCAGTATTTT. Protein product: CASSSVLAGEGDTQYF.

The chain uses TRBV27 and TRBJ1-5; 9 bases are a match to TRBD1. Trimming at V came to 3 bases and at J to 5 bases, leaving 11 bases not matched to a gene. CDR3 size: 17 residues. The germline V gene has CDR1 MNHEY and CDR2 SMNVEV (reference sequence). Written as DNA, the CDR3 is TGTGCCAGCAGTTTTCAGGCCCCAGGACAGGGGTATCAGCCCCAGCATTTT. As protein: CASSFQAPGQGYQPQHF.

This clone was picked up one time. This chain links TRBV5-1 with TRBJ2-5; weak D call: TRBD2 (5 bases). V was clipped by 4 bases and J by 5 bases, with 18 bases between them. Germline loops: CDR1 SGHRS, CDR2 YFSETQ. The CDR3 has 15 residues. CDR3 coding DNA: TGCGCCAGCAGCCACCGGGCCTCAGGAGGCGAGACCCAGTACTTC. Its translation: CASSHRASGGETQYF.

The chain carries TRBV7-9 and TRBJ1-1, with 8 bases aligning to TRBD1. The CDR3 is 18 residues long. The germline V gene has CDR1 SEHNR and CDR2 FQNEAQ (reference sequence). V was clipped by 1 base and J by 10 bases; unmatched bases: 20. The CDR3 DNA sequence: TGTGCCAGCAGCTTAGTTTTAGTCAGGGGGCGCGACATTGGCGGAGCTTTCTTT. Encoded protein: CASSLVLVRGRDIGGAFF.

V is TRBV10-3 and J is TRBJ1-1, with 7 bases that match TRBD1. The CDR3 sequence is 13 residues long. Germline CDR1 is ENHRY and CDR2 is SYGVKD. J gave up 4 bases and V 11 bases, and 10 bases lay outside the gene matches. DNA for the CDR3: TGTGCCGTATCTCCAGGGGGGCCCACTGAAGCTTTCTTT. Amino acid sequence: CAVSPGGPTEAFF.

The count of this clone is one. J is TRBJ2-2 and V is TRBV4-3; 11 nucleotides align to TRBD2. This CDR3 is 18 amino acids long. Germline lookup yields CDR1 LGHNA and CDR2 YSLEER. Trimming removed 2 bases from V and 1 base from J; junction bases left unmatched: 6. The CDR3 DNA follows: TGCGCCAGCAGCCAACCCTTTAGCGGGAGGGAGAACACCGGGGAGCTGTTTTTT. This sequence encodes CASSQPFSGRENTGELFF.

J is TRBJ2-5 and V is TRBV2; 8 bases fit TRBD2. From germline, CDR1 is SNHLY and CDR2 FYNNEI. There are 14 residues in the CDR3. The ends lost 5 bases at V and 3 bases at J; junction bases unmatched: 5. CDR3 region: CASSQGRGEETQYF. The CDR3 DNA reads TGTGCCAGCAGTCAGGGGCGGGGGGAAGAGACCCAGTACTTC.

A remark on this clone: This specimen includes other DNA sequences encoding the same CDR3. The chain recombines TRBV5-6 with TRBJ1-2, with 10 nucleotides matching TRBD1. Germline CDR1 and CDR2: SGHDT and YYEEEE. The CDR3 contains 13 residues. With V trimmed by 4 bases and J by 6 bases, 3 bases remained unmatched. The DNA of the CDR3 is TGTGCCAGCAGCCCGGACAGGGGGGATGGCTACACCTTC. Protein: CASSPDRGDGYTF.

This chain links TRBV28 with TRBJ2-5, with 8 positions matching TRBD1. The CDR3 sequence is 18 residues long. Germline values: CDR1 MDHEN, CDR2 SYDVKM. V shed 1 base, J shed 5 bases, and the junction held 15 bases outside the gene matches. The chain's CDR3 is CASSLLWTGRERLETQYF. The CDR3 bases are TGTGCCAGCAGTTTATTGTGGACAGGGAGAGAAAGATTGGAGACCCAGTACTTC.